The clone carrying this TCR beta chain was seen only once. The sample comes from a study of T cell changes during pregnancy in multiple sclerosis. Some clones are missing from TCRdb's copy, which holds only in-frame ones; the method was immunoSEQ multiplex PCR. This sample has fewer than 150,000 clones, with about 96% found just once. Germline-derived CDR1 and CDR2 are MNHEY and SVGAGI. The CDR3 runs to 13 residues. V was shortened by 2 bases and J by 7 bases, with 9 bases between the two germline ends. The receptor was isolated from a female donor with multiple sclerosis, enrolled in a pregnancy study. The chain is built from TRBV6-5 and TRBJ1-5; tentatively, D is TRBD1 (5 bases). Material: peripheral blood, obtained after pregnancy. Written as DNA, the CDR3 is TGTGCCAGCAGTTACCGTGGGGGGCAGCCCCAGCATTTT. It specifies CASSYRGGQPQHF.